Detailed here is one T cell receptor beta chain. Its cognate antigen is unknown. This entry belongs to a study of cytomegalovirus exposure and HLA in healthy donors. Study outcomes and limitations: Diagnosis of cytomegalovirus status made by the classifier reportedly showed high specificity and sensitivity. The study flagged 150 to 200 TCR beta chains as cytomegalovirus-associated.

Some clones are missing from TCRdb's copy, which holds only in-frame ones; the method was immunoSEQ multiplex PCR. This sample has about 150,000 clones; approximately 94% occur once, and the top ten carry over 1.5%. Trimming pared 6 bases from V and 2 bases from J, leaving 10 bases between. The CDR3 contains 13 residues. Germline V gives CDR1 SNHLY, CDR2 FYNNEI. The TCR sequence derives from a man in his late teens or twenties in good health and CMV-seropositive. V and J are TRBV2 and TRBJ1-2, with D tentatively TRBD1 (5 bases). Source material: PBMCs. The CDR3 DNA reads TGTGCCAGCAGGGAGGGACGCAACTATGGCTACACCTTC. It translates to CASREGRNYGYTF.